The present entry profiles one T cell receptor beta chain with its context. The data were taken from a study of blood T cell repertoires in COVID-19. In the study overall: From T cells, B-cell-depleted T cells, or PBMCs came the material, which was cDNA or gDNA.

Germline CDR1 and CDR2: MNHEY and SVGAGI. The CDR3 is 15 residues long. With 6 bases clipped from V and 3 bases from J, the junction kept 3 bases outside the gene matches. Per the original data handling: Amplification with reference gene primers provided the estimates of nucleated cell counts. This table comes from immunoSEQ multiplex PCR, and its TCRdb copy is limited to in-frame clones, with some not included. That table is the source of V, J and clone size, and D and trimming were worked out from the DNA. Here the sample spans some 42,000 clones, 80% to 90% being singletons. This sequence joins TRBV6-5 and TRBJ2-3; 13 nucleotides line up with TRBD2. Sequencing was done on a sample of peripheral blood. This TCR was sampled from a woman aged 70 to 79 in a cohort sampled during active COVID-19. CDR3 loop: CASSRTSGRTDTQYF. The CDR3 region has the DNA TGTGCCAGCAGCCGGACTAGCGGGAGAACAGATACGCAGTATTTT.